This is a list of T cell receptor beta chains from one sample in a study of T cells in Graves' hyperthyroidism and ophthalmopathy. TCRdb re-called the multiplex PCR reads with MiXCR, one entry per CDR3 protein. The data contain hundreds of thousands of distinct CDR3 sequences, roughly 15% of them singletons. Sequencing used blood. All receptors derive from a woman in her forties or fifties with Graves' ophthalmopathy. CDR3s include the opening cysteine and the closing phenylalanine or tryptophan. A D gene is named only where the DNA matches it firmly. Expanded clones are given a class, and other clones once, few, many or no size at all.

D gene	clone size	J gene	V gene	CDR3 protein	CDR3 DNA
TRBD2	many	TRBJ2-7	TRBV28	CATKTSGVYEQYF	TGTGCCACCAAGACTAGCGGGGTCTACGAGCAGTACTTC
-	-	TRBJ2-7	TRBV5-1	CASSLLQDYEQYF	TGCGCCAGCAGCTTGTTACAGGACTACGAGCAGTACTTC
-	-	TRBJ1-3	TRBV28	CASSSHTGIFGNTIYF	TGTGCCAGCAGTTCACATACAGGGATATTTGGAAACACCATATATTTT
TRBD2	-	TRBJ2-1	TRBV9	CASSVGTSGWAYNEQFF	TGTGCCAGCAGCGTTGGGACTAGCGGTTGGGCCTACAATGAGCAGTTCTTC
-	many	TRBJ1-1	TRBV6-2/TRBV6-3	CASQKGGAFTEAFF	TGTGCCAGCCAGAAGGGGGGGGCGTTTACTGAAGCTTTCTTT
-	many	TRBJ2-7	TRBV28	CASRPGSRYEQYF	TGTGCCAGCAGACCAGGGTCCCGCTACGAGCAGTACTTC
TRBD1	many	TRBJ2-3	TRBV20-1	CSASGTGNTDTQYF	TGCAGTGCTAGCGGGACAGGGAACACAGATACGCAGTATTTT
TRBD2	many	TRBJ2-1	TRBV18	CASSPPILAGGLNEQFF	TGTGCCAGCTCACCACCGATCCTAGCGGGAGGGCTAAATGAGCAGTTCTTC
-	-	TRBJ1-2	TRBV30	CAWNPPTGRSYGYTF	TGTGCCTGGAACCCACCGACAGGTAGAAGCTATGGCTACACCTTC
TRBD1	-	TRBJ2-4	TRBV7-9	CASSPSTGIGAKNIQYF	TGTGCCAGCAGCCCCTCGACAGGGATTGGAGCCAAAAACATTCAGTACTTC
-	few	TRBJ2-7	TRBV6-2/TRBV6-3	CASSWGNYEQYF	TGTGCCAGCAGTTGGGGTAACTACGAGCAGTACTTC
-	many	TRBJ1-1	TRBV27	CASSLYRRNTEAFF	TGTGCCAGCAGTTTATACAGACGGAACACTGAAGCTTTCTTT
-	-	TRBJ1-6	TRBV30	CAWSVLIGFNSPLHF	TGTGCCTGGAGTGTACTAATTGGCTTTAATTCACCCCTCCACTTT
-	few	TRBJ2-1	TRBV6-2/TRBV6-3	CASSAGSSYNEQFF	TGTGCCAGCAGCGCCGGGAGCTCCTACAATGAGCAGTTCTTC